This T cell receptor beta chain was recovered during a study of blood T cell repertoires in COVID-19. Study-level background: Both acute and convalescent COVID-19 samples were obtained from the United States, Italy and Spain. The cDNA or gDNA used as material had been derived from T cells, B-cell-depleted T cells, or PBMCs.

Authors' methods: Counts of nucleated cells, estimated from reference gene primer amplification, were obtained. Clones were sequenced by immunoSEQ multiplex PCR, and TCRdb holds only the in-frame ones, with some missing. V and J calls and clone size are given by that table; D and trimming were obtained from the DNA. Of 130,000 or so clones in the sample, around 91% were seen once. The CDR3 covers 15 residues. The germline V gene has CDR1 MGHRA and CDR2 YSYEKL. The germline V and J ends were trimmed by 4 bases and 2 bases, with 15 bases remaining between them. The chain is built from TRBV4-1 and TRBJ2-7; perhaps TRBD2 as D (7 bases). Input material: peripheral blood. This receptor was obtained from a man aged 70-80 years with active or convalescent COVID-19. CDR3 in amino acids: CASSLGGGGTYEQYF. The CDR3 coding sequence is TGCGCCAGCAGCCTGGGGGGCGGGGGTACCTACGAGCAGTACTTC.